Following are 9 T cell receptor beta chains from one sample sequenced in a study of OX40 agonist ivuxolimab in advanced cancers. TCRdb keeps only in-frame clones here, not all; method: immunoSEQ multiplex PCR. The top ten clones hold around 20% of a sample with about 14,000 clones, around 84% of them seen once. The sequenced sample was CD4+ or CD8+ T cells sorted from blood, obtained in a trial of the OX40 agonist ivuxolimab. These receptors were collected from an adult with an advanced solid tumor such as melanoma, head and neck, liver or kidney cancer.

The chain couples TRBV25-1 to TRBJ2-1; TRBD1 might be the D (6 bases). The CDR3 sequence is 14 residues long. With 4 bases removed from V and 0 bases from J, the gap between germline ends came to 7 bases. Germline values: CDR1 MGHDK, CDR2 SYGVNS. The DNA for the CDR3 is TGTGCCAGCAGTGCGGACAGCTCCTACAATGAGCAGTTCTTC. Amino acid sequence: CASSADSSYNEQFF.

The chain employs TRBV2 and TRBJ1-1; D call uncertain. The CDR3 is 14 residues long. CDR1 is SNHLY, CDR2 FYNNEI, per germline. V was pared by 3 bases and J by 0 bases, with 8 bases between. The CDR3 region has the DNA TGTGCCAGCAGTGAGGCAGCGGTGAACACTGAAGCTTTCTTT. It yields the protein CASSEAAVNTEAFF.

The chain employs TRBV15 and TRBJ1-5; TRBD1 might be the D (5 bases). The ends were cut back, 1 base at V and 3 bases at J, with 10 bases in the middle. CDR3 length: 15 residues. CDR1 and CDR2 from the germline V gene are LNHNV and YYDKDF (reference sequence). The CDR3 DNA is TGTGCCACCAGCAGAGCCCGGGGGGACAATCAGCCCCAGCATTTT. Its protein is CATSRARGDNQPQHF.

Concerning this clone: This sequence may be a read error, since a much larger clone differs from it by one base. This sequence joins TRBV19 and TRBJ2-3; 10 positions agree with TRBD1. CDR3 length: 14 amino acids. Germline assignment: CDR1 LNHDA and CDR2 SQIVND (reference sequence). J gave up 4 bases and V 8 bases, and 6 bases lay outside the gene matches. The CDR3 DNA reads as TGTGCCAGTGAGACAGGACAGGGGGCAGATACGCAGTATTTT. Translated, it gives CASETGQGADTQYF.

J is TRBJ1-2 and V is TRBV14; D is possibly TRBD1 (5 bases). V gave up 0 bases and J gave up 4 bases, with 12 bases separating them. The germline gives CDR1 SGHDN, CDR2 FVKESK. This CDR3 contains 15 residues. The CDR3 protein is CASSQDAGLAYGYTF. The CDR3 region has the DNA TGTGCCAGCAGCCAAGATGCGGGACTGGCCTATGGCTACACCTTC.

This chain uses TRBV12-5 with TRBJ2-1; TRBD2 matches at 7 bases. Germline V gene sequence: CDR1 LGHNT, CDR2 FRNRAP. Trimming took 2 bases from V and 3 from J; bases not matched to a gene: 10. CDR3 length: 17 residues. The chain's CDR3 is CASGLYGGGKDYNEQFF. CDR3 bases: TGTGCTAGTGGTTTGTACGGGGGAGGGAAAGACTACAATGAGCAGTTCTTC.

J is TRBJ2-5 and V is TRBV5-1; 10 positions agree with TRBD1. V trimming: 0 bases; J trimming: 5 bases; junction bases outside the gene matches: 4. CDR3 length: 15 residues. Germline V gives CDR1 SGHRS, CDR2 YFSETQ. The CDR3 loop is CASSLGTGGGETQYF. In nucleotides, the CDR3 is TGCGCCAGCAGCTTGGGGACAGGGGGTGGCGAGACCCAGTACTTC.

As DNA, the CDR3 is TGTGCCAGCTCACCGCACCCGAGGGACAATGAGCAGTTCTTC. It codes for CASSPHPRDNEQFF. This sequence joins TRBV18 and TRBJ2-1; tentatively, D is TRBD2 (5 bases). The CDR3 contains 14 residues. Trimming pared 3 bases from V and 5 bases from J, leaving 11 bases between. Germline loops: CDR1 KGHSH, CDR2 LQKENI.

The chain has TRBV6-6 and TRBJ1-3; maybe TRBD1 (5 bases). Looked up from germline, CDR1 is MNHNY and CDR2 is SVGAGI (reference sequence). Trimming took off 5 bases at V and 0 bases at J, with 8 bases between the two ends. The CDR3 covers 14 residues. In DNA, the CDR3 is TGTGCCAGCAGTAGGGACCGCTCTGGAAACACCATATATTTT. Its protein product is CASSRDRSGNTIYF.